These 24 T cell receptor beta chains were sequenced from one sample in a study of T-cell memory formation after mild COVID-19 (dated by TCRdb to the early 2020s). The library was produced with 5' RACE. Sequenced on an Illumina NovaSeq 6000. In TCRdb, the public reads were trimmed at Q25 with fastp and aligned with MiXCR, with productive beta chains retained. Every entry covers one CDR3 protein and lists the most common genes and DNA from its rows. A total of 90,000 to 120,000 distinct CDR3 sequences appear in this sample, roughly 14% of them only once. The top ten constitute about 39% of the sample. The sequenced sample consisted of PBMCs or a T cell subset sorted from them (not recorded which). The origin of the receptors is a man aged 18 to 29 who had mild COVID-19 (a few samples of this study predate the infection). The sample titles of this study are shuffled in the database, so cell type and time point are left out; the donor was told from shared clones.

This clonotype was recorded a few times. The V call is TRBV20-1, the J call TRBJ2-3; D gene ambiguous. The CDR3 covers 14 residues. V was trimmed by 1 base and J by 3 bases, leaving 11 bases between them. Germline V gene sequence: CDR1 DFQATT, CDR2 SNEGSKA (reference sequence). The CDR3 coding sequence is TGCAGTGCTAGAGGATCCCTGAAGACAGATACGCAGTATTTT. Its protein is CSARGSLKTDTQYF.

This clonotype came up a few times. This chain connects TRBV28 to TRBJ2-7; D not resolved. The CDR3 is 13 residues long. Germline-derived CDR1 and CDR2 are MDHEN and SYDVKM. The V end was cut by 8 bases, the J end by 0 bases, with 11 bases between. CDR3 region: CASRTRGSYEQYV. As DNA, the CDR3 is TGTGCCAGCCGAACGCGAGGCTCCTACGAGCAGTACGTC.

The chain has TRBV10-3 and TRBJ2-1; D gene unclear. In germline, CDR1 is ENHRY, CDR2 SYGVKD. The length of the CDR3 is 11 residues. Deletions cut 0 bases from V and 13 bases from J, with 7 bases between. In DNA form, the CDR3 reads TGTGCCATCAGTGAGTCAGAAGACCAGTTCTTC. Residues: CAISESEDQFF.

This clonotype has a handful of counts. This sequence joins TRBV12-3 or TRBV12-4 and TRBJ1-5; D unresolved. The CDR3 contains 15 residues. V lost 1 base and J lost 2, with 9 bases in between. CDR3 sequence reads: CASSLVAFRNQPQHF. Here the CDR3 DNA reads TGTGCCAGCAGTTTAGTTGCATTTCGCAATCAGCCCCAGCATTTT.

The chain employs TRBV11-2 and TRBJ1-5; D not resolved. Germline CDR1 SGHAT, CDR2 FQNNGV. CDR3 size: 14 residues. V lost 1 base and J lost 4, with 8 bases in between. CDR3 coding DNA: TGTGCCAGCAGCTTAGGGGGAATGAATCAGCCCCAGCATTTT. As protein: CASSLGGMNQPQHF.

This clonotype was detected a few times. The chain recombines TRBV7-6 with TRBJ2-1, with D uncertain. Trimming cost V 3 bases and J 5 bases, with 2 bases left between them. The CDR3 runs 11 residues. The V gene's germline CDR1 is SGHVS and CDR2 FNYEAQ. The DNA of the CDR3 is TGTGCCAGCAGCTTCAACAATGAGCAGTTCTTC. As protein: CASSFNNEQFF.

This clonotype was found a few times. The chain carries TRBV27 and TRBJ2-7; 12 nucleotides agree with TRBD1. The CDR3 runs to 16 residues. Germline CDR1 and CDR2: MNHEY and SMNVEV (reference sequence). The V segment lost 6 bases and the J segment 0 bases; nucleotides outside the gene matches: 6. The chain's CDR3 is CASRERDRGLSYEQYF. The CDR3 coding sequence is TGTGCCAGCAGGGAACGGGACAGGGGGCTCTCCTACGAGCAGTACTTC.

This chain joins TRBV6-5 and TRBJ1-2; D is possibly TRBD1 (5 bases). The CDR3 totals 13 residues. CDR1 MNHEY and CDR2 SVGAGI come from the germline V gene. V dropped 4 bases and J dropped 7 bases, with 13 bases sitting between them. The CDR3 DNA reads TGTGCCAGCAGTTCGGGGGGGAGACGTGGCTACACCTTC. It codes for CASSSGGRRGYTF.

This clonotype was detected a few times. This sequence joins TRBV6-5 and TRBJ2-3; TRBD1 might be the D (5 bases). Germline V lookup: CDR1 MNHEY, CDR2 SVGAGI. Trimming removed 0 bases at V and 6 bases at J, with 10 bases between. The CDR3 has 14 amino acids. CDR3 in DNA: TGTGCCAGCAGTTACTCCCAGGGTTTGGATACGCAGTATTTT. It specifies CASSYSQGLDTQYF.

This clonotype was seen more than once but under ten times. The chain couples TRBV13 to TRBJ2-7; D not resolved. Trimming took off 3 bases at V and 0 bases at J, with 3 bases between the two ends. This CDR3 spans 12 amino acids. CDR1 PRHDT and CDR2 FYEKMQ come from the germline V gene (reference sequence). CDR3 protein: CASSFVSYEQYF. The CDR3 nucleotides are TGTGCCAGCAGCTTCGTCTCCTACGAGCAGTACTTC.

This chain connects TRBV2 to TRBJ2-7; D is undetermined. The CDR3 has 12 amino acids. V lost 7 bases, J lost 4 bases, and 11 bases lay in between. Germline-derived CDR1 and CDR2 are SNHLY and FYNNEI. The CDR3 reads CASTWARYEQYF. DNA for the CDR3: TGTGCCAGCACCTGGGCCCGATACGAGCAGTACTTC. The whole variable domain, remainder taken from reference TRBV2 and TRBJ2-7, is EPEVTQTPSHQVTQMGQEVILRCVPISNHLYFYWYRQILGQKVEFLVSFYNNEISEKSEIFDDQFSVERPDGSNFTLKIRSTKLEDSAMYFCASTWARYEQYFGPGTRLTVT.

V is TRBV7-9 and J is TRBJ2-3, with TRBD2 identical over 13 bases. V shed 5 bases and J 1 base; nucleotides not matched to a gene: 9. CDR3 length equals 18 residues. Germline V CDR1 and CDR2: SEHNR, FQNEAQ (reference sequence). DNA of the CDR3: TGTGCCAGCAGCACAACCGGGACTAGCGGGGATGGCACAGATACGCAGTATTTT. It encodes CASSTTGTSGDGTDTQYF.

The chain carries TRBV12-3 or TRBV12-4 and TRBJ2-3; 9 nucleotides match TRBD2. The CDR3 sequence is 14 residues long. With V trimmed by 3 bases and J by 6 bases, 4 bases remained unmatched. CDR3 region: CASSFGGGADTQYF. Written as DNA, the CDR3 is TGTGCCAGCAGTTTTGGCGGGGGGGCCGATACGCAGTATTTT.

This chain connects TRBV20-1 to TRBJ2-7, with D unclear. With 0 bases removed from V and 0 bases from J, the gap between germline ends came to 9 bases. Per the germline V gene, CDR1 is DFQATT and CDR2 is SNEGSKA (reference sequence). The CDR3 loop spans 14 amino acids. The CDR3 here is CSARDLTASYEQYF. The CDR3 bases are TGCAGTGCTAGAGATCTAACAGCCTCCTACGAGCAGTACTTC.

The sample holds many counts of this clonotype. The chain links TRBV7-3 to TRBJ2-1; 10 positions match TRBD1. The CDR3 has 17 residues. In germline, CDR1 is SGHTA, CDR2 FQGTGA. The V and J ends lost 1 base and 7 bases, in that order; junction bases with no gene match: 10. CDR3 nucleotides: TGTGCCAGCAGCTTAAAGGTCATCGGGACAGGGGTAAATGAGCAGTTCTTC. Translating gives CASSLKVIGTGVNEQFF.

This clonotype showed up just a few times. The chain couples TRBV4-3 to TRBJ1-2, with TRBD1 matching over 7 bases. With 3 bases clipped from V and 2 bases from J, the junction kept 3 bases outside the gene matches. The CDR3 loop spans 14 amino acids. The germline CDR1 and CDR2 sequences are LGHNA and YSLEER. CDR3 amino acids: CASSQGQQNYGYTF. The CDR3 DNA reads TGCGCCAGCAGCCAGGGACAGCAGAACTATGGCTACACCTTC.

This clonotype has more than one count but fewer than ten. The rearrangement uses TRBV7-2 and TRBJ2-5; the match to TRBD2 covers 12 bases. The CDR3 contains 17 residues. V lost 4 bases, J lost 7 bases, and 13 bases stayed unmatched. CDR1 is SGHTA and CDR2 is FQGNSA in the germline V gene. This chain's CDR3 is CASSSLTSGGTRGTQYF. The CDR3 nucleotides are TGTGCCAGCAGCTCCCTGACTAGCGGGGGTACCAGAGGGACCCAGTACTTC.

This clonotype was seen a few times. The chain is built from TRBV15 and TRBJ1-1; D unresolved. This CDR3 spans 13 amino acids. Trimming left V 2 bases short and J 7 bases short, with 11 bases between. Germline V CDR1 and CDR2: LNHNV, YYDKDF (reference sequence). CDR3 amino acids: CATSRRRADEAFF. CDR3 in DNA: TGTGCCACCAGCAGACGGCGGGCGGATGAAGCTTTCTTT.

This clonotype was seen only a few times. The rearrangement links TRBV6-5 to TRBJ1-5; no firm D call. This CDR3 has 12 residues. The V gene lost 7 bases and the J gene lost 7 bases, with 11 bases spanning the gap. Germline-derived CDR1 and CDR2 are MNHEY and SVGAGI. CDR3 protein: CASTPSDQPQHF. CDR3 sequence (DNA): TGTGCCAGCACCCCCTCTGACCAGCCCCAGCATTTT.

In this sample, this clonotype turned up a few times. This chain joins TRBV9 and TRBJ2-1, with TRBD2 matching 8 bases. CDR1 is SGDLS, CDR2 YYNGEE, per germline. Trimming removed 0 bases from V and 9 bases from J; junction bases left unmatched: 2. This CDR3 has 13 amino acids. The CDR3 sequence: CASSVVTSGEQFF. The CDR3 DNA reads as TGTGCCAGCAGCGTAGTCACTAGCGGTGAGCAGTTCTTC.

This clonotype was counted between two and nine times. The chain employs TRBV6-2 or TRBV6-3 and TRBJ1-1; no definite D call. Germline V CDR1 and CDR2: MNHEY, SVGEGT. This CDR3 has 15 residues. Trimming removed 3 bases from V and 1 base from J, with 12 bases in between. DNA of the CDR3: TGTGCCAGCAGTTATAAGGGCGTGAGGAACACTGAAGCTTTCTTT. Encoded protein: CASSYKGVRNTEAFF.

Concerning this clonotype: Being one base from a much bigger clone, this may be a read error. The rearrangement joins TRBV4-2 to TRBJ2-7; D unresolved. The CDR3 has 11 amino acids. V lost 1 base to trimming and J lost 5 bases, with 3 bases between them. Germline CDR1 reads LGHNA; CDR2 reads YNFKEQ. CDR3 sequence: CASSQGDEQYF. CDR3 in DNA: TGTGCCAGCAGCCAAGGGGACGAGCAGTACTTC.

V is TRBV4-2 and J is TRBJ2-3; D is ambiguous. With 5 bases removed from V and 2 bases from J, the gap between germline ends came to 17 bases. This CDR3 has 16 amino acids. Germline CDR1 and CDR2: LGHNA and YNFKEQ. The CDR3 region has the DNA TGTGCCAGCAGCTCCCGCCAACCCCCCACCACAGATACGCAGTATTTT. Translation gives CASSSRQPPTTDTQYF.

V and J are TRBV14 and TRBJ1-6, with 10 bases fitting TRBD1. This CDR3 region has 17 residues. Trimming at V came to 4 bases and at J to 10 bases, leaving 13 bases not matched to a gene. Germline CDR1 SGHDN, CDR2 FVKESK. The CDR3 DNA follows: TGTGCCAGCAGCCGCCGGGACAGGGGAAGGATTGGATCACCCCTCCACTTT. The encoded protein is CASSRRDRGRIGSPLHF.